This T cell receptor (beta chain) was recovered during a study of cytomegalovirus exposure and HLA in healthy donors. Study-wide results and limits: In a later analysis, specific HLA alleles were associated with 16,000 or so TCR beta sequences at a 0.05 false discovery rate. Reportedly, cytomegalovirus status was diagnosed with high sensitivity and specificity.

Turning to this clone: Its antigen is not identified.

Both 60 Vbeta primers and 13 Jbeta primers went into the PCR. TCRdb keeps only in-frame clones here, not all; method: immunoSEQ multiplex PCR. The sample lists some 160,000 clones, around 84% occurring once. CDR3 size: 16 residues. The V and J ends lost 2 bases and 4 bases, in that order; junction bases with no gene match: 3. Germline CDR1 SEHNR, CDR2 FQNEAQ (reference sequence). The sequence derives from a man younger than 30 in good health and CMV-seronegative. The genes are TRBV7-9 and TRBJ2-2; the match to TRBD2 covers 11 bases. Sequenced input: PBMCs. CDR3 sequence: CASSLRGTSGTGELFF. In DNA, the CDR3 is TGTGCCAGCAGCTTACGTGGGACTAGCGGCACCGGGGAGCTGTTTTTT. Full variable domain (missing parts from reference TRBV7-9 and TRBJ2-2): DTGVSQNPRHKITKRGQNVTFRCDPISEHNRLYWYRQTLGQGPEFLTYFQNEAQLEKSRLLSDRFSAERPKGSFSTLEIQRTEQGDSAMYLCASSLRGTSGTGELFFGEGSRLTVL.